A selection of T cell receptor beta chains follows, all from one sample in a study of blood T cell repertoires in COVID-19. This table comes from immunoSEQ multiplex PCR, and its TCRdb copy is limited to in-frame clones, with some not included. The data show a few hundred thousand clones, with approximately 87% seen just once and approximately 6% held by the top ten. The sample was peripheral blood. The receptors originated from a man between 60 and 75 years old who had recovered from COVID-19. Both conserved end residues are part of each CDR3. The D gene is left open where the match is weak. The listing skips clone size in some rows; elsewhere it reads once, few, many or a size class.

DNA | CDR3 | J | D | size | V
TGTGCCAGCAGTGAATGGGACACAACCTACAAACTCAACTATGGCTACACCTTC | CASSEWDTTYKLNYGYTF | TRBJ1-2 | NA | NA | TRBV6-1
TGTGCCAGCGCTGCCAGGCAGAGCTCTGGAAACACCATATATTTT | CASAARQSSGNTIYF | TRBJ1-3 | NA | NA | TRBV6-6
TGTGCCAGCAGCGGACTAGCGGGAGGCCCGACCGACACAGATACGCAGTATTTT | CASSGLAGGPTDTDTQYF | TRBJ2-3 | TRBD2 | NA | TRBV4-2
TGTGCCAGCAGCTTAAACAGGGGCACGGATGGCAATGAGCAGTTCTTC | CASSLNRGTDGNEQFF | TRBJ2-1 | TRBD1 | NA | TRBV7-6
TGTGCCAGTAGAAGGGGAGGGCCAACTACTGATCAGCCCCAGCATTTT | CASRRGGPTTDQPQHF | TRBJ1-5 | NA | NA | TRBV19
TGTGCCAGCAGCTTAAAACCCGGACACCCTTGGACTGAAGCTTTCTTT | CASSLKPGHPWTEAFF | TRBJ1-1 | NA | once | TRBV7-3
TGTGCCAGCAGTCGCCTCCCTATGGACAGCACTTTCTATGGCTACACCTTC | CASSRLPMDSTFYGYTF | TRBJ1-2 | NA | once | TRBV6-6
TGTGCCAGCAGTAATCAAGGACAGGGGCGGAATTCACCCCTCCACTTT | CASSNQGQGRNSPLHF | TRBJ1-6 | TRBD1 | few | TRBV25-1
TGTGCCAGCAGCCAAGATCCGGGAGCTCGCCCCTACGAGCAGTACTTC | CASSQDPGARPYEQYF | TRBJ2-7 | NA | few | TRBV4-2
TGTGCCAGCAGATTTACCGGGACAACTGCTGAAGCTTTCTTT | CASRFTGTTAEAFF | TRBJ1-1 | NA | NA | TRBV5-6
TGTGCCAGCAGTTATGGGGCCCGGGGGTACAATGAGCAGTTCTTC | CASSYGARGYNEQFF | TRBJ2-1 | NA | NA | TRBV6-2/TRBV6-3
TGTGCCAGCAGCTTACAGGGGGTGGTGAACAATCAGCCCCAGCATTTT | CASSLQGVVNNQPQHF | TRBJ1-5 | TRBD1 | NA | TRBV7-8
TGTGCCAGCAGCGCACAGGGGGGAGGCTATGGCTACACCTTC | CASSAQGGGYGYTF | TRBJ1-2 | TRBD1 | NA | TRBV9
TGTGCCAGCTCCCAGCCCGGGGAAGGGGCTTTCTTT | CASSQPGEGAFF | TRBJ1-1 | NA | NA | TRBV18
TGTGCCATCAGGGCGGGGGCTAGCGCCGGGGAGCTGTTTTTT | CAIRAGASAGELFF | TRBJ2-2 | NA | NA | TRBV10-3
TGTGCCAGTACCACCGGTAGGGGTTGGGGGAACACTGAAGCTTTCTTT | CASTTGRGWGNTEAFF | TRBJ1-1 | NA | NA | TRBV19
TGTGCCAGCAGCTTACAACAGGGGACCTATGGCTACACCTTC | CASSLQQGTYGYTF | TRBJ1-2 | TRBD1 | once | TRBV11-2
TGTGCCAGTAGGTGGAGCGACTCCACTAACTATGGCTACACCTTC | CASRWSDSTNYGYTF | TRBJ1-2 | NA | NA | TRBV19
TGTGCCAGTAGTACTTCTGGGGGGACTAATGAAAAACTGTTTTTT | CASSTSGGTNEKLFF | TRBJ1-4 | NA | NA | TRBV19
TGTGCCAGCAGGGGGACAGGCGATGGCTACACCTTC | CASRGTGDGYTF | TRBJ1-2 | TRBD1 | NA | TRBV28
TGTGCCAGCAGTTATGGGGCTAGTAGGAACAATGAGCAGTTCTTC | CASSYGASRNNEQFF | TRBJ2-1 | NA | NA | TRBV6-6
TGTGCCAGCAGCTCGAGTCTAGCGGGAGGTGTCACCGGGGAGCTGTTTTTT | CASSSSLAGGVTGELFF | TRBJ2-2 | TRBD2 | NA | TRBV5-4
TGTGCCAGCAGTTACCTCCCCGCTAACTATGGCTACACCTTC | CASSYLPANYGYTF | TRBJ1-2 | NA | NA | TRBV6-6
TGCGCCAGCAGCATGCGGACAGGGAACACTGAAGCTTTCTTT | CASSMRTGNTEAFF | TRBJ1-1 | TRBD1 | few | TRBV5-1
TGTGCCAGCAGGGATCCGGGACAGGGGCACACTGAAGCTTTCTTT | CASRDPGQGHTEAFF | TRBJ1-1 | NA | NA | TRBV21-1
TGTGCCAGCAGCCAAGGTGGGACAGGGCCCGTCGATACGCAGTATTTT | CASSQGGTGPVDTQYF | TRBJ2-3 | TRBD1 | NA | TRBV14
TGTGCCAGCAGTCCCGGGACTAGCGGGGCAGAGACCCAGTACTTC | CASSPGTSGAETQYF | TRBJ2-5 | TRBD2 | NA | TRBV7-7
TGTGCCAGCAGTCCCCGGTGGGCCGGCACTGAAGCTTTCTTT | CASSPRWAGTEAFF | TRBJ1-1 | NA | NA | TRBV28
TGTGCCAGTGCGGGACAGCTCAACTACGAGCAGTACTTC | CASAGQLNYEQYF | TRBJ2-7 | NA | NA | TRBV19
TGTGCCACCCAGCAGACAGTCCGCGGCGAGCAGTACTTC | CATQQTVRGEQYF | TRBJ2-7 | NA | NA | TRBV24-1
TGTGCCAGTAGTCCTCGGGGGGCTGGGGCCAACGTCCTGACTTTC | CASSPRGAGANVLTF | TRBJ2-6 | TRBD2 | NA | TRBV19
TGTGCCAGCAGCCGCCGTTCGGGGGGCAAGAACACCGGGGAGCTGTTTTTT | CASSRRSGGKNTGELFF | TRBJ2-2 | NA | NA | TRBV7-7
TGTGCCAGCAATTCAGGGGAGACCCAGTACTTC | CASNSGETQYF | TRBJ2-5 | NA | NA | TRBV12-3/TRBV12-4
TGTGCCAGCAGTGCCGGACAGACTAGCGGGAGACAGAATGAGCAGTTCTTC | CASSAGQTSGRQNEQFF | TRBJ2-1 | TRBD2 | NA | TRBV7-6
TGTGCCAGCAGTTATTTTCGGGGCTCTGGGGCCAACGTCCTGACTTTC | CASSYFRGSGANVLTF | TRBJ2-6 | NA | NA | TRBV6-5
TGTGCCAGCAGCAGGGGATCAGTGGAGACCCAGTACTTC | CASSRGSVETQYF | TRBJ2-5 | NA | few | TRBV9
TGTGCCAGCAGCGTAGGAGGAGGGCACACCGGGGAGCTGTTTTTT | CASSVGGGHTGELFF | TRBJ2-2 | NA | NA | TRBV9
TGTGCCAGTAGAGACAGGCAGGGGAACACTGAAGCTTTCTTT | CASRDRQGNTEAFF | TRBJ1-1 | NA | once | TRBV19
TGTGCCATCAGTGAAGGAGGACAGCTTCGCTCTGGAAACACCATATATTTT | CAISEGGQLRSGNTIYF | TRBJ1-3 | NA | NA | TRBV10-3
TGTGCCACCAGTGACCCTGGGCAAGGGGACATTCAGTACTTC | CATSDPGQGDIQYF | TRBJ2-4 | NA | NA | TRBV24-1
TGTGCCAGCAGCTCCCGGGCGGGAGGGATCTACAATGAGCAGTTCTTC | CASSSRAGGIYNEQFF | TRBJ2-1 | TRBD2 | NA | TRBV7-2
TGTGCCAGCAGCCAAACGTTCGGGTTGAACACTGAAGCTTTCTTT | CASSQTFGLNTEAFF | TRBJ1-1 | NA | NA | TRBV5-5
TGTGCCAGCAGCCCAGAGCGGGGTAACTATGGCTACACCTTC | CASSPERGNYGYTF | TRBJ1-2 | NA | NA | TRBV4-2
TGCGCCAGCAGCTTGGGACAGATGAACACTGAAGCTTTCTTT | CASSLGQMNTEAFF | TRBJ1-1 | NA | NA | TRBV5-1
TGTGCCAGCAGCTTGGACAGGTCCTATGGCTACACCTTC | CASSLDRSYGYTF | TRBJ1-2 | NA | once | TRBV5-6
TGTGCCAGCTCTCCTCAGTCCCTTAATCAGCCCCAGCATTTT | CASSPQSLNQPQHF | TRBJ1-5 | NA | few | TRBV18
TGTGCCAGCAGTTACTCGAGTAGTAGGGGGTTATACGAGCAGTACTTC | CASSYSSSRGLYEQYF | TRBJ2-7 | NA | NA | TRBV6-5
TGCGCCAGCAGCCAAGATCAATCAGGGTGGAACGAGCAGTACTTC | CASSQDQSGWNEQYF | TRBJ2-7 | NA | NA | TRBV4-1
TGTGCCAGCTCACATCCGGGAGGCCGGGAGCTGTTTTTT | CASSHPGGRELFF | TRBJ2-2 | TRBD2 | once | TRBV18
TGTGCCAGCAGCTTAGTTTCTCGGGGGGGCTATCTCTCCTACGAGCAGTACTTC | CASSLVSRGGYLSYEQYF | TRBJ2-7 | TRBD2 | NA | TRBV7-2
TGTGCCAGCAGCGGGGGACAGGGGGCTATAACTAATGAAAAACTGTTTTTT | CASSGGQGAITNEKLFF | TRBJ1-4 | TRBD1 | NA | TRBV9
TGTGCCAGCAGTACACGTTACGGGGAGCTGTTTTTT | CASSTRYGELFF | TRBJ2-2 | NA | NA | TRBV12-3/TRBV12-4
TGTGCCAGCAGCCTCAACGTAGGGGTCCTGAACACCGGGGAGCTGTTTTTT | CASSLNVGVLNTGELFF | TRBJ2-2 | NA | NA | TRBV5-4
TGTGCCAGCTCTTCCATCGGGGAATTCACTGAAGCTTTCTTT | CASSSIGEFTEAFF | TRBJ1-1 | NA | NA | TRBV4-2